A single sample is the source of the 11 T cell receptor beta chains below, sequenced in a study of beta chain features in type 1 diabetes. Their cognate antigens are unknown. Findings of the study overall: Moderately but significantly shorter TCRB CDR3s were found in Type 1 diabetes patients in all four CD4+ subsets.

Every bit of the isolated RNA underwent reverse transcription, so sequencing read expressed TCRB transcripts. The protocol was immunoSEQ multiplex PCR, while the TCRdb copy is restricted to in-frame clones and leaves out a portion. The repertoire holds roughly 330,000 clones, with about 13% as singletons. The sequenced sample was naive CD4+ T cells from blood. These receptors originate from a woman aged 18-30 years with type 1 diabetes.

This clone has only a few counts. The chain has TRBV6-6 and TRBJ2-3; the D is unclear. CDR1 MNHNY and CDR2 SVGAGI come from the germline V gene (reference sequence). Trimming took off 6 bases at V and 5 bases at J, with 12 bases between the two ends. This CDR3 is 13 amino acids long. The chain's CDR3 is CASRNLPGDTQYF. As DNA, the CDR3 is TGTGCCAGCAGAAACCTCCCGGGAGATACGCAGTATTTT.

The chain employs TRBV2 and TRBJ2-5; tentative D call: TRBD1 (6 bases). Trimming removed 2 bases from V and 3 bases from J, with 7 bases in between. The germline CDR1 and CDR2 sequences are SNHLY and FYNNEI. This CDR3 is 13 amino acids long. CDR3 DNA sequence: TGTGCCAGCAGTGAACAGGGGAAAGAGACCCAGTACTTC. It is translated as CASSEQGKETQYF.

The V gene is TRBV15, the J gene TRBJ2-7; D is unclear. CDR3 length: 14 amino acids. The germline V and J ends were trimmed by 0 bases and 1 base, with 7 bases remaining between them. Germline CDR1 LNHNV, CDR2 YYDKDF (reference sequence). CDR3 DNA: TGTGCCACCAGCAGAGACATAGATTCCTACGAGCAGTACTTC. Protein: CATSRDIDSYEQYF.

This clone came up a few times. The V gene is TRBV29-1, the J gene TRBJ1-1; no reliable D call. The CDR3 is made up of 13 amino acids. With 6 bases removed from V and 2 bases from J, the gap between germline ends came to 13 bases. Germline lookup yields CDR1 SQVTM and CDR2 ANQGSEA. CDR3 protein: CSVAVGRNTEAFF. The CDR3 nucleotides read TGCAGCGTGGCCGTGGGCAGAAACACTGAAGCTTTCTTT.

V gene TRBV5-1 combines with J gene TRBJ2-1; TRBD2 matches 9 bases. The CDR3 length is 15 residues. J gave up 2 bases and V 2 bases, and 2 bases lay outside the gene matches. Germline CDR1 reads SGHRS; CDR2 reads YFSETQ. Here the CDR3 reads CASSFGLATYNEQFF. The CDR3 region has the DNA TGCGCCAGCAGCTTCGGACTAGCGACCTACAATGAGCAGTTCTTC.

This rearrangement joins TRBV25-1 to TRBJ1-2; D is undetermined. CDR3 length: 13 amino acids. With 7 bases removed from V and 0 bases from J, the gap between germline ends came to 9 bases. In germline, CDR1 is MGHDK, CDR2 SYGVNS. This CDR3 is CASTKGANYGYTF. The DNA for the CDR3 is TGTGCCAGCACTAAAGGAGCTAACTATGGCTACACCTTC.

This clone was found a few times. V is TRBV7-2 and J is TRBJ1-5; D uncertain. In germline, CDR1 is SGHTA, CDR2 FQGNSA. The CDR3 runs to 16 residues. The V gene lost 2 bases and the J gene lost 6 bases, with 17 bases spanning the gap. The CDR3 DNA sequence: TGTGCCAGCAGCTTATCCGCGGTGCGGGTCCGTCAGCCCCAGCATTTT. It codes for CASSLSAVRVRQPQHF.

This clone has more than one count but fewer than ten. V gene TRBV5-1 combines with J gene TRBJ1-1; the D gene is possibly TRBD1 (5 bases). This CDR3 contains 15 residues. The germline V and J ends were trimmed by 5 bases and 1 base, with 15 bases remaining between them. CDR1 and CDR2 from the germline V gene are SGHRS and YFSETQ. CDR3 amino acids: CASSFPQGSNTEAFF. The CDR3 DNA sequence: TGCGCCAGCAGTTTCCCCCAGGGATCGAACACTGAAGCTTTCTTT.

This clone was recorded a few times. This chain uses TRBV6-5 with TRBJ2-3; D uncertain. This CDR3 is built from 12 residues. V lost 6 bases, J lost 4 bases, and 8 bases lay in between. The germline V gene encodes CDR1 MNHEY and CDR2 SVGAGI. DNA for the CDR3: TGTGCCAGCAGCCAAATAGCAGATACGCAGTATTTT. Translation gives CASSQIADTQYF.

This clone came up a few times. This sequence joins TRBV19 and TRBJ2-1; D may be TRBD2 (6 bases). The germline CDR1 and CDR2 sequences are LNHDA and SQIVND (reference sequence). Trimming pared 2 bases from V and 1 base from J, leaving 18 bases between. The CDR3 is 18 residues long. CDR3 coding DNA: TGTGCCAGTAGTATACAATCGGTAGCGGCTCTATCCTACAATGAGCAGTTCTTC. This sequence encodes CASSIQSVAALSYNEQFF. The complete variable domain, with remaining parts taken from reference TRBV19 and TRBJ2-1, reads DGGITQSPKYLFRKEGQNVTLSCEQNLNHDAMYWYRQDPGQGLRLIYYSQIVNDFQKGDIAEGYSVSREKKESFPLTVTSAQKNPTAFYLCASSIQSVAALSYNEQFFGPGTRLTVL.

CDR3 protein: CASSPDILVETGETQYF. The CDR3 coding sequence is TGTGCCAGTAGTCCGGACATTCTAGTAGAAACAGGGGAGACCCAGTACTTC. The V call is TRBV19, the J call TRBJ2-5; weak D call: TRBD1 (6 bases). This CDR3 is 17 amino acids long. Germline CDR1 is LNHDA and CDR2 is SQIVND (reference sequence). V was pared by 5 bases and J by 5 bases, with 24 bases between. Looking up the rest from reference TRBV19 and TRBJ2-5 gives the full variable domain: DGGITQSPKYLFRKEGQNVTLSCEQNLNHDAMYWYRQDPGQGLRLIYYSQIVNDFQKGDIAEGYSVSREKKESFPLTVTSAQKNPTAFYLCASSPDILVETGETQYFGPGTRLLVL.